The present T cell receptor beta chain was sequenced within a study of Ad26.COV2.S vaccination and SARS-CoV-2 variants. About the research overall: By the intramuscular route, Ad26.COV2.S was given once, or twice 56 days apart. Study results and caveats: Vaccinated and placebo-treated recipients had similar non-spike TCR breadth. Possible underestimation of total T cell responses by the TCR breadth and depth analyses was noted.

The treatment is: roughly 19 received Ad26.COV2.S at low or high dose, single or two shots; 5 received placebo; per-sample allocation not given. At day 63 after the first vaccine or placebo injection, samples were drawn. This CDR3 contains 16 residues. With 2 bases clipped from V and 7 bases from J, the junction kept 8 bases outside the gene matches. Germline values: CDR1 MNHEY, CDR2 SMNVEV (reference sequence). For this clone: Its antigen is still unknown.

Sequencing was performed with immunoSEQ multiplex PCR; in TCRdb, only in-frame clones are kept and a portion is missing. The sample contains some 500,000 clones, roughly 89% of which appear only once. Sample: peripheral blood, taken in a trial of Ad26.COV2.S vaccine versus placebo. This chain uses TRBV27 with TRBJ1-5; 10 bases line up with TRBD1. The sequence was collected from a person between 18 and 59 years old who received the Ad26.COV2.S COVID-19 vaccine or a placebo. CDR3 sequence: CASSLRGQGMGQPQHF. The CDR3 DNA reads as TGTGCCAGCAGTTTAAGGGGACAGGGGATGGGGCAGCCCCAGCATTTT.